The source of this TCR beta chain is a study of T cell changes during pregnancy in multiple sclerosis. The assay was immunoSEQ multiplex PCR, and TCRdb's table has in-frame clones only and misses some. Of more than 90,000 clones listed, roughly 90% are singletons. The TCR was taken from a female donor with multiple sclerosis, enrolled in a pregnancy study. The material sequenced was peripheral blood, taken in the first trimester of pregnancy.

The CDR3: CASSEFISDTDTQYF. The CDR3 DNA is TGTGCCAGCAGTGAATTCATCAGTGACACAGATACGCAGTATTTT. J is TRBJ2-3 and V is TRBV6-1; D remains unclear. V lost 2 bases to trimming and J lost 2 bases, with 11 bases between them. CDR3 length: 15 residues. CDR1 and CDR2 from the germline V gene are MNHNS and SASEGT.